This entry lists 24 T cell receptor beta chains sequenced from one sample in a study of shared clonotypes between healthy human individuals. CD45RO-negative CD8 cells positively selected for CCR7 made up the naive population, which excluded terminally differentiated effector memory CD45RA+ cells. Profiled with immunoSEQ multiplex PCR; TCRdb holds only in-frame clones, not every one. Of 550,000 to 600,000 clones listed, more than 95% are singletons. The sequencing input was naive CD8+ T cells sorted from blood. Every receptor here comes from a young man in good health.

To note about this clone: This CDR3 is also generated by other DNA sequences in the sample. V is TRBV11-2 and J is TRBJ2-7, with D perhaps being TRBD1 or TRBD2 (7 bases each). Germline lookup yields CDR1 SGHAT and CDR2 FQNNGV. The CDR3 extends over 14 amino acids. V gave up 1 base and J gave up 4 bases, with 11 bases separating them. The CDR3 is CASSLGRGGYEQYF. CDR3 in DNA: TGTGCCAGCAGCTTAGGCAGGGGGGGATACGAGCAGTACTTC.

The chain has TRBV5-1 and TRBJ1-2, with TRBD1 matching 7 bases. CDR1 is SGHRS and CDR2 is YFSETQ in the germline V gene. V was pared by 4 bases and J by 7 bases, with 10 bases of the junction left unmatched. This CDR3 has 14 residues. The DNA of the CDR3 is TGCGCCAGCAGCGTTATTACGGGACAGCTTGGCTACACCTTC. Translated, it gives CASSVITGQLGYTF.

This clone was counted a few times. The J gene is TRBJ2-1, the V gene TRBV28, with 7 bases matching TRBD1. Germline CDR1 is MDHEN and CDR2 is SYDVKM. The CDR3 has 13 residues. Trimming at V came to 5 bases and at J to 4 bases, leaving 2 bases not matched to a gene. This chain's CDR3 is CASSRDRYNEQFF. The CDR3 bases are TGTGCCAGCAGTCGGGACAGATACAATGAGCAGTTCTTC.

The J gene is TRBJ1-3, the V gene TRBV9, with D maybe TRBD1 (5 bases). Trimming removed 4 bases at V and 0 bases at J, with 17 bases between. The CDR3 has 17 amino acids. CDR1 is SGDLS and CDR2 is YYNGEE in the germline V gene. The DNA for the CDR3 is TGTGCCAGCAGCACATCCGGGACGGGCAACTCTGGAAACACCATATATTTT. Translated: CASSTSGTGNSGNTIYF.

The gene calls are TRBV27 and TRBJ1-2, with D tentatively TRBD1 (5 bases). Germline V gives CDR1 MNHEY, CDR2 SMNVEV (reference sequence). The V end lost 11 bases, the J end lost 6 bases, and 13 bases lay between the germline ends. This CDR3 contains 11 residues. The DNA for the CDR3 is TGTGCCTGTGGGGCGGGAAATGGCTACACCTTC. It specifies CACGAGNGYTF.

J is TRBJ2-1 and V is TRBV11-2, with D tentatively TRBD2 (6 bases). This CDR3 is built from 12 residues. The germline gives CDR1 SGHAT, CDR2 FQNNGV. Trimming cost V 5 bases and J 10 bases, with 12 bases left between them. The CDR3 DNA reads TGTGCCAGCAGCCGATGGGCGGGGGAGCAGTTCTTC. Translating it yields CASSRWAGEQFF.

The CDR3 region is CASSLSGRGTHEQFF. The CDR3 DNA reads TGTGCCAGCAGCCTCAGCGGGAGGGGAACGCATGAGCAGTTCTTC. The chain recombines TRBV9 with TRBJ2-1; 10 bases line up with TRBD2. This CDR3 comprises 15 residues. Germline-derived CDR1 and CDR2 are SGDLS and YYNGEE. The V and J ends lost 4 bases and 8 bases, in that order; junction bases with no gene match: 9.

This sequence joins TRBV5-4 and TRBJ2-7; TRBD2 matches at 14 bases. Looked up from germline, CDR1 is SGHNT and CDR2 is YYREEE (reference sequence). The CDR3 covers 16 residues. After removal of 4 bases from V and 3 bases from J, the junction contained 6 bases not matched to a gene. As DNA, the CDR3 is TGTGCCAGCAGCGAGGGACTAGCGGGAGCGCACTACGAGCAGTACTTC. The encoded protein is CASSEGLAGAHYEQYF.

The table lists this clone with a count of one. V and J are TRBV4-1 and TRBJ2-7, with D perhaps matching TRBD2 (5 bases). The CDR3 covers 15 residues. Germline CDR1 reads MGHRA; CDR2 reads YSYEKL. Between the trimmed V and J ends, which lost 1 base and 2 bases, there was a span of 12 bases. The CDR3 is CASSQGAAGTYEQYF. CDR3 DNA sequence: TGCGCCAGCAGCCAAGGAGCGGCGGGCACCTACGAGCAGTACTTC.

The rearrangement joins TRBV5-1 to TRBJ2-7; 9 bases fit TRBD1. V gave up 0 bases and J gave up 1 base; unmatched junction bases: 5. From germline, CDR1 is SGHRS and CDR2 YFSETQ. This CDR3 spans 16 amino acids. This CDR3 reads CASSLGQGVTSYEQYF. The CDR3 DNA follows: TGCGCCAGCAGCTTGGGACAGGGGGTGACTTCCTACGAGCAGTACTTC.

The chain employs TRBV7-2 and TRBJ2-7; 7 bases agree with TRBD1. The V segment lost 4 bases and the J segment 3 bases; nucleotides outside the gene matches: 6. From germline, CDR1 is SGHTA and CDR2 FQGNSA. The CDR3 length is 14 residues. Here the CDR3 DNA reads TGTGCCAGCAGCTCCCCGGGACAGAACTACGAGCAGTACTTC. Protein sequence: CASSSPGQNYEQYF.

The CDR3 bases are TGTGCCACCAGCAGAGTAGAGACAGCCCAGCATTTT. Protein: CATSRVETAQHF. The chain uses TRBV15 and TRBJ1-5; D may be TRBD1 (5 bases). V dropped 1 base and J dropped 11 bases, with 9 bases sitting between them. Per the germline V gene, CDR1 is LNHNV and CDR2 is YYDKDF (reference sequence). The CDR3 has 12 residues.

This clone appeared a single time. Other DNA sequences in this sample translate to the same CDR3. CDR3 sequence (DNA): TGTGCCAGCAGCCAACTGGACAATGAGCAGTTCTTC. This encodes CASSQLDNEQFF. The gene calls are TRBV14 and TRBJ2-1; D not certain. Trimming shortened V by 2 bases and J by 5 bases, and 4 bases separated the two germline ends. The germline V gene has CDR1 SGHDN and CDR2 FVKESK. CDR3 length: 12 residues.

The J gene is TRBJ1-4, the V gene TRBV5-6; 8 bases map to TRBD1. CDR3 size: 14 residues. Germline CDR1 SGHDT, CDR2 YYEEEE. With V trimmed by 5 bases and J by 5 bases, 5 bases remained unmatched. The CDR3 nucleotides are TGTGCCAGCAGGGAACAGGGGGGGAATGAAAAACTGTTTTTT. Its protein is CASREQGGNEKLFF.

The chain is built from TRBV27 and TRBJ2-3; 8 positions agree with TRBD2. The CDR3 runs to 19 residues. Germline V gene data show CDR1 as MNHEY and CDR2 as SMNVEV (reference sequence). J gave up 1 base and V 4 bases, and 16 bases lay outside the gene matches. CDR3 sequence: CASSYKAGVATRGTDTQYF. In DNA form, the CDR3 reads TGTGCCAGCAGTTATAAAGCGGGAGTTGCAACGCGGGGCACAGATACGCAGTATTTT.

The rearrangement joins TRBV9 to TRBJ2-7; 10 bases map to TRBD2. The germline V gene encodes CDR1 SGDLS and CDR2 YYNGEE. The CDR3 is 15 amino acids. Trimming removed 1 base from V and 2 bases from J; junction bases left unmatched: 3. CDR3 bases: TGTGCCAGCAGCGTAAGGGGGACTAGCGCCTACGAGCAGTACTTC. Its translation: CASSVRGTSAYEQYF.

CDR3 sequence: CASSVVGRDTEAFF. Written as DNA, the CDR3 is TGTGCCAGCAGCGTAGTAGGCAGGGACACTGAAGCTTTCTTT. The chain employs TRBV9 and TRBJ1-1; a possible D gene is TRBD1 (5 bases). CDR1 and CDR2 from the germline V gene are SGDLS and YYNGEE. Between the trimmed V and J ends, which lost 0 bases and 3 bases, there was a span of 9 bases. This CDR3 contains 14 residues.

Notes on this clone: Distinct nucleotide sequences in the sample also encode this CDR3. The V gene is TRBV15, the J gene TRBJ2-7, with TRBD1 identical over 9 bases. Unmatched junction bases numbered 2, after V lost 3 bases and J lost 5 bases. CDR3 length: 13 amino acids. Per the germline V gene, CDR1 is LNHNV and CDR2 is YYDKDF (reference sequence). CDR3: CATSRDRGHEQYF. The CDR3 region has the DNA TGTGCCACCAGCAGGGACAGGGGCCACGAGCAGTACTTC. Combining the CDR3 with reference TRBV15 and TRBJ2-7 gives the whole variable domain DAMVIQNPRYQVTQFGKPVTLSCSQTLNHNVMYWYQQKSSQAPKLLFHYYDKDFNNEADTPDNFQSRRPNTSFCFLDIRSPGLGDTAMYLCATSRDRGHEQYFGPGTRLTVT.

This chain connects TRBV27 to TRBJ1-1; possible D gene TRBD1, 5 bases. Germline CDR1 and CDR2: MNHEY and SMNVEV (reference sequence). The ends were cut back, 5 bases at V and 7 bases at J, with 14 bases in the middle. CDR3 size: 13 residues. CDR3 sequence reads: CASSPQGDFEAFF. CDR3 coding DNA: TGTGCCAGCAGTCCCCAAGGGGATTTTGAAGCTTTCTTT.

The chain couples TRBV5-8 to TRBJ2-7; weak D call: TRBD2 (5 bases). The CDR3 has 16 residues. CDR1 and CDR2 (germline): SGHTS, YDEGEE. Trimming pared 4 bases from V and 8 bases from J, leaving 25 bases between. Written as DNA, the CDR3 is TGTGCCAGCAGCCCCGCTGGCGGGCCCCTCGCAGTCCAGCAGTACTTC. Its protein product is CASSPAGGPLAVQQYF.

The chain is built from TRBV5-6 and TRBJ2-7; no firm D call. Trimming stripped 2 bases from V and 1 base from J, with 10 bases between. There are 14 residues in the CDR3. The germline gives CDR1 SGHDT, CDR2 YYEEEE. CDR3 nucleotide sequence: TGTGCCAGCAGCTTAATCCTACAGTCCTACGAGCAGTACTTC. Encoded protein: CASSLILQSYEQYF.

The rearrangement links TRBV7-6 to TRBJ2-2; 11 bases align to TRBD2. The length of the CDR3 is 17 residues. V lost 2 bases to trimming and J lost 2 bases; unmatched junction nucleotides: 4. Germline CDR1 and CDR2: SGHVS and FNYEAQ. CDR3 loop: CASSLTLAGANTGELFF. In DNA form, the CDR3 reads TGTGCCAGCAGCTTAACACTAGCGGGAGCAAACACCGGGGAGCTGTTTTTT. Supplemented by reference TRBV7-6 and TRBJ2-2, the full variable domain reads GAGVSQSPRYKVTKRGQDVALRCDPISGHVSLYWYRQALGQGPEFLTYFNYEAQQDKSGLPNDRFSAERPEGSISTLTIQRTEQRDSAMYRCASSLTLAGANTGELFFGEGSRLTVL.

The chain has TRBV13 and TRBJ2-7; 10 nucleotides line up with TRBD2. V shed 5 bases and J 2 bases; nucleotides not matched to a gene: 6. CDR1 and CDR2 (germline): PRHDT, FYEKMQ (reference sequence). CDR3 length: 15 amino acids. DNA for the CDR3: TGTGCCAGCAGCACCCGGACTAGCGGACCCTACGAGCAGTACTTC. It is translated as CASSTRTSGPYEQYF.

This clone was seen just once. The genes are TRBV11-3 and TRBJ2-5; D gene uncertain. Germline assignment: CDR1 SGHNT and CDR2 YENEEA. V was trimmed by 4 bases and J by 0 bases, leaving 12 bases between them. The CDR3 covers 15 residues. In DNA, the CDR3 is TGTGCCAGCAGCTCGAGACCAGGAGACCAAGAGACCCAGTACTTC. It encodes CASSSRPGDQETQYF.